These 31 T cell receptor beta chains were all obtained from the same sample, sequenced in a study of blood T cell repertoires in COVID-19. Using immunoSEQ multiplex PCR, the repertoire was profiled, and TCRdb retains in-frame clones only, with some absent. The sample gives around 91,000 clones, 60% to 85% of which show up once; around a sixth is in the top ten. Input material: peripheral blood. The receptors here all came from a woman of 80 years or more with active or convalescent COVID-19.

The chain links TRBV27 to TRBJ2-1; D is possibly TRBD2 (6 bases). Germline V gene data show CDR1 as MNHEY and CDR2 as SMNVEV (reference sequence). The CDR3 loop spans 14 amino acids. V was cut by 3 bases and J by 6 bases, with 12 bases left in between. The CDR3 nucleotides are TGTGCCAGCAGTTTCGGTGCTAGCGTCAATGAGCAGTTCTTC. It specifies CASSFGASVNEQFF.

The CDR3 DNA reads as TGTGCCAGCTCACCACGACAGGGAGTTAATTCACCCCTCCACTTT. Translated: CASSPRQGVNSPLHF. This chain connects TRBV18 to TRBJ1-6, with 7 bases aligning to TRBD1. Germline V lookup: CDR1 KGHSH, CDR2 LQKENI. J lost 6 bases, V lost 1 base, and 3 bases had no gene match. The CDR3 totals 15 residues. Complete variable domain (other parts from reference TRBV18 and TRBJ1-6): NAGVMQNPRHLVRRRGQEARLRCSPMKGHSHVYWYRQLPEEGLKFMVYLQKENIIDESGMPKERFSAEFPKEGPSILRIQQVVRGDSAAYFCASSPRQGVNSPLHFGNGTRLTVT.

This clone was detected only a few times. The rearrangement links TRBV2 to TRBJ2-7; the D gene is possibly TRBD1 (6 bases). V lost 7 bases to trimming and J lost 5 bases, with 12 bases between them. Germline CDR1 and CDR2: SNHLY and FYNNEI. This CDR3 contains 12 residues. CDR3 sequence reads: CASKDPGDEQYF. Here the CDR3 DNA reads TGTGCCAGCAAAGATCCAGGGGACGAGCAGTACTTC.

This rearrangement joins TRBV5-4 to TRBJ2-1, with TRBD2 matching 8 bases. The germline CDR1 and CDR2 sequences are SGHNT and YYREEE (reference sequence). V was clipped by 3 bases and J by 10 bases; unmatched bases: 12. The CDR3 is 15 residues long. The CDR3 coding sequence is TGTGCCAGCAGCTACTCACGGGGGGGAACAATGGAGCAGTTCTTC. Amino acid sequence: CASSYSRGGTMEQFF.

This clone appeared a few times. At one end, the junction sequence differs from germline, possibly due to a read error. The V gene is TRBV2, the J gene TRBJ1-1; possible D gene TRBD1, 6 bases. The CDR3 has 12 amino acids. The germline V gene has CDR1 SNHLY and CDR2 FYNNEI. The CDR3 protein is CASSGGGRVRVF. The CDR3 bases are TGTGCCAGCAGTGGCGGGGGCAGGGTCCGGGTCTTT.

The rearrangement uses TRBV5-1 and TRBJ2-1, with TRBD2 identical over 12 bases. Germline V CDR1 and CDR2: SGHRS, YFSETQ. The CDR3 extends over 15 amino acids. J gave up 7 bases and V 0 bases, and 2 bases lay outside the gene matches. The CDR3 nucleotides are TGCGCCAGCAGCTTGGGACTAGCGGGAGTTAATGAGCAGTTCTTC. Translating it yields CASSLGLAGVNEQFF.

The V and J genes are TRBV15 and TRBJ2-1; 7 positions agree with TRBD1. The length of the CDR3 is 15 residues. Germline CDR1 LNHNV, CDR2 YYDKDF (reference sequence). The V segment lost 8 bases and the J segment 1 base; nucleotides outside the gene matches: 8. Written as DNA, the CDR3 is TGTGCCACCCGGACCCGGGACAGTTCCTACAATGAGCAGTTCTTC. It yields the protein CATRTRDSSYNEQFF.

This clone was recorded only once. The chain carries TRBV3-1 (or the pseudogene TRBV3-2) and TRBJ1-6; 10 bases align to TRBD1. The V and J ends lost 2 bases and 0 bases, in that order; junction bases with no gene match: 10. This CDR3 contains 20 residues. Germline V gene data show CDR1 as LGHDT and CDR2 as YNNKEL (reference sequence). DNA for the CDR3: TGTGCCAGCAGCCAACATCAGACAGGGGGCCTACGCTCCTATAATTCACCCCTCCACTTT. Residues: CASSQHQTGGLRSYNSPLHF.

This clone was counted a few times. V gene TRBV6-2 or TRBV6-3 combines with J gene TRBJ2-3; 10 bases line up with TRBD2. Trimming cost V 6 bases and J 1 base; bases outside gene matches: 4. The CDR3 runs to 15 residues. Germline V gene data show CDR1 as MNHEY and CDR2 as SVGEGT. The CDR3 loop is CASSETSGGTDTQYF. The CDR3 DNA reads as TGTGCCAGCAGCGAAACTAGCGGGGGCACAGATACGCAGTATTTT.

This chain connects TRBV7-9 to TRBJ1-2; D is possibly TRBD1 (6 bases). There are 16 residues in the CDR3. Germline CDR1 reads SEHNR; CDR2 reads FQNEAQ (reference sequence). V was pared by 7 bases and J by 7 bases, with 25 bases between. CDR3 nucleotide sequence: TGTGCCAGCACCCAGAGAGGGGGTCTGGTAATGCGTGGCTACACCTTC. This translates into CASTQRGGLVMRGYTF. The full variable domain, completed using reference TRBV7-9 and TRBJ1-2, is DTGVSQNPRHKITKRGQNVTFRCDPISEHNRLYWYRQTLGQGPEFLTYFQNEAQLEKSRLLSDRFSAERPKGSFSTLEIQRTEQGDSAMYLCASTQRGGLVMRGYTFGSGTRLTVV.

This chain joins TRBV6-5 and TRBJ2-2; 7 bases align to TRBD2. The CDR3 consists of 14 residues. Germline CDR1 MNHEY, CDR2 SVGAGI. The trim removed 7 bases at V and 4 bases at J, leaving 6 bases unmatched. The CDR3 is CASTLGGGTGELFF. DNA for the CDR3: TGTGCCAGCACCCTGGGCGGGGGCACCGGGGAGCTGTTTTTT.

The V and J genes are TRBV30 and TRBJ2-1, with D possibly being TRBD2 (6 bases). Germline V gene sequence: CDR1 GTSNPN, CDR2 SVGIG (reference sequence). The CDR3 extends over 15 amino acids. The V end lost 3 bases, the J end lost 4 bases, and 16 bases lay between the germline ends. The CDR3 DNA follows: TGTGCCTGGAGGGTACTGACTAGTGGATACAATGAGCAGTTCTTC. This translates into CAWRVLTSGYNEQFF.

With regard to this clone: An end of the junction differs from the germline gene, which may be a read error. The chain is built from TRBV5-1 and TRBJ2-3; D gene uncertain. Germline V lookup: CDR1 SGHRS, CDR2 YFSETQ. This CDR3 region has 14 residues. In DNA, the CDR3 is TGTGCCAGCAGCTTCGACGCGGTCACAGATACGCAGTATTTT. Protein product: CASSFDAVTDTQYF. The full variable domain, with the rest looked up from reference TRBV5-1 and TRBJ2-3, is KAGVTQTPRYLIKTRGQQVTLSCSPISGHRSVSWYQQTPGQGLQFLFEYFSETQRNKGNFPGRFSGRQFSNSRSEMNVSTLELGDSALYLCASSFDAVTDTQYFGPGTRLTVL.

Written as DNA, the CDR3 is TGTGCCAGCAGTTACTCGAAACTAGCGGTCAAGTTCTTC. It translates to CASSYSKLAVKFF. The rearrangement uses TRBV6-5 and TRBJ2-1; 8 bases line up with TRBD2. V was clipped by 0 bases and J by 14 bases; unmatched bases: 6. The CDR3 is 13 amino acids. Germline loops: CDR1 MNHEY, CDR2 SVGAGI.

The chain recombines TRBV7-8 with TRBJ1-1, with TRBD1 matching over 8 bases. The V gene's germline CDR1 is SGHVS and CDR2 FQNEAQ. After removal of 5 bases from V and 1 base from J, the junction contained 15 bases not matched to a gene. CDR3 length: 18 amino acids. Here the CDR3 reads CASSNPRGRLVPNTEAFF. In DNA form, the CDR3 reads TGTGCCAGCAGCAACCCCAGGGGGCGATTAGTACCGAACACTGAAGCTTTCTTT. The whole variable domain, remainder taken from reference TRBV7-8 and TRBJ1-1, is GAGVSQSPRYKVAKRGQDVALRCDPISGHVSLFWYQQALGQGPEFLTYFQNEAQLDKSGLPSDRFFAERPEGSVSTLKIQRTQQEDSAVYLCASSNPRGRLVPNTEAFFGQGTRLTVV.

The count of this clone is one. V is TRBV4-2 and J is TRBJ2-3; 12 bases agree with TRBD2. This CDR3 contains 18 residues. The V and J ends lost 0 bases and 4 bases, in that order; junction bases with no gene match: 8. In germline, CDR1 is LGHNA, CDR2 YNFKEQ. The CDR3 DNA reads TGTGCCAGCAGCCAAGATGGGGCTAGCGGGAGGGAATCAGATACGCAGTATTTT. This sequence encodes CASSQDGASGRESDTQYF.

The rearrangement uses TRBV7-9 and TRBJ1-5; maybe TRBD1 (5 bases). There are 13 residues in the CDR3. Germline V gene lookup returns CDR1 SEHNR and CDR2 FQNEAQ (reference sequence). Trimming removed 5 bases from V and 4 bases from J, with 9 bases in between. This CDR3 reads CASSMQGNQPQHF. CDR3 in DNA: TGTGCCAGCAGCATGCAGGGAAATCAGCCCCAGCATTTT.

In DNA form, the CDR3 reads TGTGCCAGCAGCGGTGGCTCAGTGAACACCGGGGAGCTGTTTTTT. It codes for CASSGGSVNTGELFF. This chain uses TRBV9 with TRBJ2-2; D is ambiguous. Trimming took 3 bases from V and 1 from J, leaving 10 bases between them. Germline V lookup: CDR1 SGDLS, CDR2 YYNGEE. The CDR3 has 15 amino acids.

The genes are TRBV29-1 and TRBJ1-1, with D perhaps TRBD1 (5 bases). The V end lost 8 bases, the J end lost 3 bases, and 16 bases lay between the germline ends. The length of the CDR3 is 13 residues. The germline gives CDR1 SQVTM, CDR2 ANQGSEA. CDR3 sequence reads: CSSSGTGDTEAFF. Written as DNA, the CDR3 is TGCAGCTCGTCTGGCACAGGTGACACTGAAGCTTTCTTT.

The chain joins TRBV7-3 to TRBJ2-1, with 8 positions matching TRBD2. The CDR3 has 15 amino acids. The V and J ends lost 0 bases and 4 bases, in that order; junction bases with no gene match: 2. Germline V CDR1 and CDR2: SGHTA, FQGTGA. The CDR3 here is CASSLTGGRYNEQFF. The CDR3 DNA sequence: TGTGCCAGCAGCTTAACAGGCGGGAGGTACAATGAGCAGTTCTTC.

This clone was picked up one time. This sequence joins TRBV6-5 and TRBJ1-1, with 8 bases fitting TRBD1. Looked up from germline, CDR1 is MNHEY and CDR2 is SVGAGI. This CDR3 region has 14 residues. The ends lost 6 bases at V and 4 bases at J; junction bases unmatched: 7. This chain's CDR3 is CASRTTGGGTEAFF. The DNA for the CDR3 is TGTGCCAGCAGGACCACAGGGGGTGGCACTGAAGCTTTCTTT.

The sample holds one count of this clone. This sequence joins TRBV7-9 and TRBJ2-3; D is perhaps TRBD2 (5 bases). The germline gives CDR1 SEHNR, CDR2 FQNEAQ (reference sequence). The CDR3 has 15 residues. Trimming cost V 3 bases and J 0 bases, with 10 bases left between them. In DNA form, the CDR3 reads TGTGCCAGCAGCTTCGGAGCGGATAGCACAGATACGCAGTATTTT. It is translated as CASSFGADSTDTQYF.

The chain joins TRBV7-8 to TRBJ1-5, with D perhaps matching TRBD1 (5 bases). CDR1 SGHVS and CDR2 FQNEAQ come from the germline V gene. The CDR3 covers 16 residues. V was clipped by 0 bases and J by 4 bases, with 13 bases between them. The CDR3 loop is CASSLAGRVMNQPQHF. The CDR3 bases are TGTGCCAGCAGCTTAGCGGGCAGGGTGATGAATCAGCCCCAGCATTTT.

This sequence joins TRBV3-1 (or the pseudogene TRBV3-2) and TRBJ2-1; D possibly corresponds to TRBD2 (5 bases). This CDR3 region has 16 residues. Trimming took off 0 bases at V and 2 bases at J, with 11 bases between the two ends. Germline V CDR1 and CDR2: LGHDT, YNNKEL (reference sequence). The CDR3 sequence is CASSQEPFSAYNEQFF. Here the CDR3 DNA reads TGTGCCAGCAGCCAAGAACCCTTTAGCGCCTACAATGAGCAGTTCTTC.

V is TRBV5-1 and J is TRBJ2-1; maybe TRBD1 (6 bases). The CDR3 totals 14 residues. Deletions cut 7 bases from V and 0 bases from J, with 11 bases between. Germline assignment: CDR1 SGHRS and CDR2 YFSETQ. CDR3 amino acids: CASGRDISYNEQFF. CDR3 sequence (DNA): TGCGCCAGCGGCCGGGACATCTCCTACAATGAGCAGTTCTTC.

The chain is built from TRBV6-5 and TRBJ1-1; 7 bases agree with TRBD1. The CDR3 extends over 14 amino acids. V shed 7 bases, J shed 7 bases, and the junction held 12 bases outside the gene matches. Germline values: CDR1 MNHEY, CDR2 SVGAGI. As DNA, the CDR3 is TGTGCCAGCAAGTCGGACCGGACAGGCTTTGAAGCTTTCTTT. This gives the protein CASKSDRTGFEAFF.

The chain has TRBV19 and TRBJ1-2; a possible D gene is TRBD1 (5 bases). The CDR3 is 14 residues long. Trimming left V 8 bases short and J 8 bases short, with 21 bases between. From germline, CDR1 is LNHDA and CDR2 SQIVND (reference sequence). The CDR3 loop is CASLGNRPRGGYTF. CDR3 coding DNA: TGTGCCAGTTTGGGTAACAGGCCCCGGGGGGGCTACACCTTC.

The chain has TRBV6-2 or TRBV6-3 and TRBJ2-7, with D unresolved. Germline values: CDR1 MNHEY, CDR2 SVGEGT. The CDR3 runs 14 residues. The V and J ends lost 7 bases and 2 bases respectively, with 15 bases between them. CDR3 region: CASTPLGRTYEQYF. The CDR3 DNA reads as TGTGCCAGCACCCCCCTGGGCAGGACCTACGAGCAGTACTTC.

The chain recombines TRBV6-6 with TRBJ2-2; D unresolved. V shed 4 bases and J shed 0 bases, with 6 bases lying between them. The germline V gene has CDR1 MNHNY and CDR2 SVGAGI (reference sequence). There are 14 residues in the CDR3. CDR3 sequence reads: CASSSPANTGELFF. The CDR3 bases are TGTGCCAGCAGTTCGCCAGCGAACACCGGGGAGCTGTTTTTT.

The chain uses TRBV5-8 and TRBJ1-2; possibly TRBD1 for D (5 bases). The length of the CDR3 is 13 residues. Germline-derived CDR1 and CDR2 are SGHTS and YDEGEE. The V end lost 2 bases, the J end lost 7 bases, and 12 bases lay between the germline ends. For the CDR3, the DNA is TGTGCCAGCAGCTTTCAGGGACTCGGTGGCTACACCTTC. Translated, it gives CASSFQGLGGYTF.

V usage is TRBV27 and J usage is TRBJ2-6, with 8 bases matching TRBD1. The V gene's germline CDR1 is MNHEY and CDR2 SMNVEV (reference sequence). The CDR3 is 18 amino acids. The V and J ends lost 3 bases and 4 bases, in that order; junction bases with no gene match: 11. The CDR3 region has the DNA TGTGCCAGCAGTTTCTCAGGGGGCCGCCTACTCGGGGCCAACGTCCTGACTTTC. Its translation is CASSFSGGRLLGANVLTF.